A selection of T cell receptor beta chains follows, all from one sample in a study of response to subunit inactivated influenza vaccine. TCRdb re-called the RT-PCR reads with MiXCR, one entry per CDR3 protein. This sample has hundreds of thousands of distinct CDR3 sequences, with approximately 15% found just once. This sample comprised PBMCs from blood, obtained around two weeks before vaccination. The receptors come from a man between 45 and 60 years old who received an inactivated influenza vaccine. Both conserved end residues are part of each CDR3.

V	J	CDR3
TRBV27	TRBJ2-7	CASSLGTSGYEQYF
TRBV6-1	TRBJ2-7	CASRSPGGPDYEQYF
TRBV7-2	TRBJ2-5	CASSPGRFGRETQYF
TRBV25-1	TRBJ2-7	CASSDGTIDEQYF
TRBV29-1	TRBJ1-1	CSVERGLGTEAFF
TRBV12-3/TRBV12-4	TRBJ2-1	CASKGLPTSSYNEQFF
TRBV5-1	TRBJ2-1	CASSHPSGGYNEQFF
TRBV27	TRBJ2-3	CASSLGKAGGYIDTQYF
TRBV29-1	TRBJ2-5	CSVGMDSRYQETQYF
TRBV6-2/TRBV6-3	TRBJ2-3	CASSLSRRTPAQYF
TRBV12-3/TRBV12-4	TRBJ1-5	CASSLALKGATQPQHF
TRBV7-2	TRBJ1-6	CASSLAPRSGPLHF
TRBV4-1	TRBJ2-1	CASSLTSLSGLSSYNEQFF
TRBV7-2	TRBJ2-2	CASSFRGLAANTGELFF
TRBV7-9	TRBJ2-2	CASSLAGTGELFF
TRBV2	TRBJ2-2	CANLGAPGQGAGELFF
TRBV29-1	TRBJ2-2	CSAQRQGDVGELFF
TRBV7-2	TRBJ2-3	CASSRTTRGADTQYF
TRBV18	TRBJ2-7	CASSPPSRDDEQYF
TRBV20-1	TRBJ2-1	CSARVPIPGLAGENEQFF
TRBV2	TRBJ2-2	CASRAFTGELFF
TRBV7-9	TRBJ2-3	CASSLPVGQGLNTQYF
TRBV6-1	TRBJ1-5	CASSRTGLGNQPQHF
TRBV2	TRBJ2-3	CASSPGTRNTDTQYF
TRBV7-2	TRBJ2-1	CASKSSGTSGRLSEQFF
TRBV4-2	TRBJ2-1	CASSQESRDGEQFF
TRBV3-1	TRBJ2-7	CASSAGTVSSYEQYF
TRBV3-1	TRBJ2-7	CASSTSGGRGEQYF
TRBV7-2	TRBJ2-7	CASSLDYYEQYF
TRBV7-2	TRBJ2-5	CASSTSRLETQYF
TRBV14	TRBJ2-7	CASSHGFAAFSSYEQYF
TRBV27	TRBJ2-1	CASSLETGGPHEQFF
TRBV4-2	TRBJ1-6	CASSQEIFSPLHF
TRBV20-1	TRBJ2-7	CSARTGSAPYEQYF
TRBV7-2	TRBJ2-7	CASSSILGTYEQYF
TRBV10-3	TRBJ1-1	CAISEGRDTEAFF
TRBV2	TRBJ2-5	CASSGIGIETQYF
TRBV5-4	TRBJ2-3	CASSLKQGADTQYF
TRBV6-2/TRBV6-3	TRBJ1-6	CASGRDSYNSPLHF
TRBV7-9	TRBJ1-1	CASRRDSYTEAFF
TRBV28	TRBJ2-7	CASSLRGRGNEQYF
TRBV10-3	TRBJ2-2	CAINPEPGQDNTGELFF
TRBV27	TRBJ2-3	CASSLSQRGGLDTQYF
TRBV5-1	TRBJ1-1	CASSLETGRNTEAFF